This TCR beta chain emerged from a study of blood T cell repertoires in COVID-19. Study at large: PBMCs, B-cell-depleted T cells, or T cells provided the cDNA or gDNA that made up the material.

Germline CDR1 and CDR2: SGHTA and FQGNSA. V shed 1 base and J shed 7 bases, with 10 bases lying between them. The CDR3 runs to 13 residues. Measured with immunoSEQ multiplex PCR; TCRdb has only the in-frame clones, and not every one. The sample lists under 200,000 clones, 88% seen once, with approximately 6.6% in the top ten. Participants were aged about 18 to 90 years, lived in under 30 US areas, and enrolled virtually. Cohorts were determined from participant-reported clinical history. In Cohort 3, a recovered donor had either two negative PCRs, clearance, or symptom resolution. The chain carries TRBV7-2 and TRBJ1-1, with D hard to call. This TCR was sampled from a woman between 50 and 59 years old who had recovered from COVID-19. Sequenced material: PBMCs or T cells enriched from blood (not recorded which). The CDR3 sequence: CASSLDNDFEAFF. The CDR3 DNA reads TGTGCCAGCAGCTTAGATAACGACTTTGAAGCTTTCTTT.